These 19 T cell receptor beta chains came from one sample sequenced in a study of molecular identifiers for immune sequencing clone quantification. TCRdb fed the PCR reads into MiXCR, producing one record per CDR3 protein. The profile shows more than 250,000 distinct CDR3 sequences, roughly a fifth of them singletons. The sample was naive CD8+ T cells from blood, with Jurkat cell RNA spiked in. The subset: FACS-sorted CD8+CD4-CCR7+CD45RA+ naive T cells. The source of these receptors is a human donor in good health. Some libraries in this study had Jurkat cell RNA spiked in.

Worth noting for this clonotype: Its ends do not fully match the called genes, so a read error is possible. The CDR3 DNA reads TGTGCCGGCAGCTCAGACAGGGTGGAAGCTTTCTTT. It translates to CAGSSDRVEAFF. The J gene is TRBJ1-1, the V gene TRBV7-9; 7 bases align to TRBD1. The CDR3 has 12 amino acids. In germline, CDR1 is SEHNR, CDR2 FQNEAQ (reference sequence).

At least ten counts were recorded for this clonotype. The chain carries TRBV4-1 and TRBJ1-4, with a tentative D call TRBD1 (5 bases). Trimming cost V 1 base and J 7 bases, with 16 bases left between them. The CDR3 extends over 16 amino acids. Looked up from germline, CDR1 is MGHRA and CDR2 is YSYEKL. Written as DNA, the CDR3 is TGCGCCAGCAGCCAAGCTCCGGGACCAATAGTTGAAAAACTGTTTTTT. Translation gives CASSQAPGPIVEKLFF.

The table lists this clonotype with many counts. J is TRBJ2-3 and V is TRBV7-8, with 11 bases that match TRBD1. Germline V gives CDR1 SGHVS, CDR2 FQNEAQ. The CDR3 is 18 residues long. The trim removed 6 bases at V and 0 bases at J, leaving 11 bases unmatched. Here the CDR3 reads CASRLFPGTGGSTDTQYF. Here the CDR3 DNA reads TGTGCCAGCAGGCTATTCCCGGGGACAGGGGGTAGCACAGATACGCAGTATTTT.

In regard to this clonotype: This could be a read error, since a much larger clone is one nucleotide away. A read error is likely, as this CDR3 ends without the conserved phenylalanine or tryptophan. This chain links TRBV7-9 with TRBJ2-5, with D perhaps matching TRBD2 (5 bases). This CDR3 comprises 13 residues. With 4 bases removed from V and 2 bases from J, the gap between germline ends came to 8 bases. CDR1 SEHNR and CDR2 FQNEAQ come from the germline V gene (reference sequence). CDR3 nucleotide sequence: TGTGCCAGCAGCTCCCGGGATCAAGAGACCCAGTACTCC. Translating it yields CASSSRDQETQYS.

Of note for this clonotype: A much larger clone differs from this one at a single base, so this may be a read error. The rearrangement links TRBV30 to TRBJ1-6; D unclear. CDR3 length: 14 residues. Germline-derived CDR1 and CDR2 are GTSNPN and SVGIG (reference sequence). CDR3 protein: CAWRVVRANSPLHF. The CDR3 DNA is TGTGCCTGGCGTGTAGTGCGGGCCAATTCACCCCTCCACTTT.

As for this clonotype: A single base separates this from a much larger clone, so it may be a read error. The rearrangement joins TRBV20-1 to TRBJ2-3, with D unresolved. Germline V gene sequence: CDR1 DFQATT, CDR2 SNEGSKA (reference sequence). The CDR3 totals 12 residues. The CDR3 bases are TGCAGAGCTAGGCAGGAGACAGATACGCAGTATTTT. Its translation is CRARQETDTQYF.

This clonotype was found once. V is TRBV7-9 and J is TRBJ2-3; D remains ambiguous. V lost 1 base and J lost 8, with 7 bases in between. This CDR3 is 12 amino acids long. Per germline, CDR1 SEHNR and CDR2 FQNEAQ (reference sequence). The CDR3 sequence: CASSLEEVTQYF. The CDR3 nucleotides read TGTGCCAGCAGCTTAGAAGAGGTTACGCAGTATTTT.

The chain recombines TRBV28 with TRBJ2-1; D may be TRBD1 (6 bases). CDR1 is MDHEN, CDR2 SYDVKM, per germline. There are 15 residues in the CDR3. Trimming removed 7 bases at V and 2 bases at J, with 15 bases between. The CDR3 reads CASKPRDKPYNEQFF. CDR3 nucleotides: TGTGCCAGCAAACCCCGGGACAAACCCTACAATGAGCAGTTCTTC.

The J gene is TRBJ2-5, the V gene TRBV4-1; 11 positions match TRBD2. The CDR3 totals 17 residues. Per the germline V gene, CDR1 is MGHRA and CDR2 is YSYEKL. V trimming: 2 bases; J trimming: 1 base; junction bases outside the gene matches: 6. Here the CDR3 DNA reads TGCGCCAGCAGCCAATCCTGGACTAGCGGGTCCCAAGAGACCCAGTACTTC. Amino acids: CASSQSWTSGSQETQYF.

This clonotype occurred many times. The chain couples TRBV12-3 or TRBV12-4 to TRBJ2-3, with a possible D match to TRBD2 (5 bases). This CDR3 is 13 amino acids long. V shed 6 bases and J shed 6 bases, with 13 bases lying between them. The CDR3 nucleotides are TGTGCCAGCAGGGCCCTGGGAGCCGATACGCAGTATTTT. Amino acids: CASRALGADTQYF.

This clonotype was detected once. This may arise from a read error, as a much more abundant clone is one base away. This chain connects TRBV27 to TRBJ1-4, with unresolved D. This CDR3 has 15 residues. The germline CDR1 and CDR2 sequences are MNHEY and SMNVEV (reference sequence). Here the CDR3 reads CASSLKSATNEKLVF. For the CDR3, the DNA is TGTGCCAGCAGTTTAAAGAGTGCAACTAATGAAAAACTGGTTTTT.

This clonotype was recorded many times. CDR3 bases: TGTGCCAGCAGCCAAGGGGGCCCCTACGAGCAGTACTTC. Its translation is CASSQGGPYEQYF. The chain employs TRBV4-2 and TRBJ2-7; D possibly corresponds to TRBD1 (5 bases). V dropped 1 base and J dropped 2 bases, with 6 bases sitting between them. Germline V gene data show CDR1 as LGHNA and CDR2 as YNFKEQ. CDR3 length: 13 amino acids.

This clonotype was observed many times. The rearrangement links TRBV20-1 to TRBJ2-7; 11 bases are shared with TRBD2. This CDR3 is 14 amino acids long. Trimming at V came to 4 bases and at J to 7 bases, leaving 9 bases not matched to a gene. The germline gives CDR1 DFQATT, CDR2 SNEGSKA (reference sequence). DNA of the CDR3: TGCAGTGCTACTGAACTAGCGGGAGTGGAGGAGCAGTACTTC. Its translation: CSATELAGVEEQYF.

This clonotype was recorded many times. The CDR3 sequence is CASSPSGGAMNTEAFF. The DNA of the CDR3 is TGTGCCAGCTCACCTAGTGGAGGGGCCATGAACACTGAAGCTTTCTTT. The chain is built from TRBV18 and TRBJ1-1, with D perhaps TRBD1 (5 bases). Trimming shortened V by 3 bases and J by 0 bases, and 14 bases separated the two germline ends. This CDR3 is built from 16 residues. The germline CDR1 and CDR2 sequences are KGHSH and LQKENI.

The V gene is TRBV4-3, the J gene TRBJ2-1; the match to TRBD2 covers 8 bases. Germline V gene sequence: CDR1 LGHNA, CDR2 YSLEER. The J segment lost 4 bases and the V segment lost 6 bases, leaving 8 bases of the junction unmatched. The CDR3 runs 15 residues. The CDR3 protein is CASRQTSGGYNEQFF. As DNA, the CDR3 is TGCGCCAGCAGACAAACAAGCGGGGGTTACAATGAGCAGTTCTTC.

On this clonotype: A read error may explain this, as a much larger clone is one base away. The chain employs TRBV20-1 and TRBJ1-1, with no clear D. V lost 1 base to trimming and J lost 5 bases, with 11 bases between them. Germline V lookup: CDR1 DFQATT, CDR2 SNEGSKA (reference sequence). CDR3 length equals 13 residues. The CDR3 loop is CSARAEIATEAFF. CDR3 in DNA: TGCAGTGCTAGAGCCGAAATTGCGACTGAAGCTTTCTTT.

The gene calls are TRBV12-3 or TRBV12-4 and TRBJ1-1; no definite D call. Trimming took off 5 bases at V and 6 bases at J, with 13 bases between the two ends. This CDR3 comprises 13 residues. The CDR3 region is CASSPPRGPEAFF. The CDR3 region has the DNA TGTGCCAGCAGTCCCCCGCGAGGGCCTGAAGCTTTCTTT.

About this clonotype: This sequence may be a read error, since a much larger clone differs from it by one base. The chain has TRBV7-8 and TRBJ2-3, with 10 bases that match TRBD2. CDR1 SGHVS and CDR2 FQNEAQ come from the germline V gene. This CDR3 has 16 amino acids. V lost 2 bases to trimming and J lost 4 bases; unmatched junction nucleotides: 6. CDR3 loop: CASSLLAGVPADTQYF. In DNA form, the CDR3 reads TGTGCCAGCAGCTTACTAGCGGGGGTTCCCGCAGATACGCAGTATTTT.

To note about this clonotype: A much more abundant neighbour one base away suggests this may be a read error. CDR3 DNA: TGTGCCAGCAGCCTTACAAGGGGCGAGCAGTACTTC. Residues: CASSLTRGEQYF. The chain combines TRBV11-3 with TRBJ2-7, with D maybe TRBD1 (5 bases). Germline assignment: CDR1 SGHNT and CDR2 YENEEA. V gave up 5 bases and J gave up 6 bases, with 11 bases separating them. This CDR3 is 12 amino acids long.